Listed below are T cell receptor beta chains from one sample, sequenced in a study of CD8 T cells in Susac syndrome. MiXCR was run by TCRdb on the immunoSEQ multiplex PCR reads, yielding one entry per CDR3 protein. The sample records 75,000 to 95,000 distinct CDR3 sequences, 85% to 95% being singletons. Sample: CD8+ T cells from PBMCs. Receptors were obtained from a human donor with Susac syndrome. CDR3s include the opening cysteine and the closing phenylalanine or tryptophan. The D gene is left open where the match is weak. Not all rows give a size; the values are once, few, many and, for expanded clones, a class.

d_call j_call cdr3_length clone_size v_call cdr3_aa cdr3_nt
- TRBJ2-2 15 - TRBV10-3 CAISEEQTNTGELFF TGTGCCATCAGTGAGGAACAGACGAACACCGGGGAGCTGTTTTTT
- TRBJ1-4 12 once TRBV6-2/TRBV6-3 CASSTTNEKLFF TGTGCCAGCAGTACAACTAATGAAAAACTGTTTTTT
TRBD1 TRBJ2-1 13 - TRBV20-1 CSALGQGTNEQFF TGCAGTGCGCTGGGACAGGGCACTAATGAGCAGTTCTTC
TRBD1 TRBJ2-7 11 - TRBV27 CASGQGYEQYF TGTGCCAGCGGACAGGGCTACGAGCAGTACTTC
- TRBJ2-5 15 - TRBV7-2 CASSLGGVTQETQYF TGTGCCAGCAGCTTAGGCGGGGTGACACAAGAGACCCAGTACTTC
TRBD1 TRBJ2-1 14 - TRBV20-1 CSATVPRTGAGKFF TGCAGTGCTACAGTACCGCGGACAGGGGCGGGCAAGTTCTTC
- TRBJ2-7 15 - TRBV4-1 CASSQSGGGGYEQYF TGCGCCAGCAGCCAGTCTGGGGGCGGGGGATACGAGCAGTACTTC
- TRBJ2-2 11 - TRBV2 CASKVEGELFF TGTGCCAGCAAGGTAGAAGGGGAGCTGTTTTTT
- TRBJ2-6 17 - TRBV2 CASSGVSRRSGANVLTF TGTGCCAGCTCAGGGGTTAGCAGAAGATCTGGGGCCAACGTCCTGACTTTC
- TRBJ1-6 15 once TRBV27 CASSLYRLRGSPLHF TGTGCCAGCAGTTTATATCGACTTCGGGGTTCACCCCTCCACTTT
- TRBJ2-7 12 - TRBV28 CASSPWQEQQYF TGTGCCAGCAGCCCATGGCAGGAGCAGCAGTACTTC
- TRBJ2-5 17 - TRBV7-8 CASSHTPGLPNQETQYF TGTGCCAGCAGCCACACCCCAGGCCTGCCCAACCAAGAGACCCAGTACTTC
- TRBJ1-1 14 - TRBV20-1 CSARHGRANTEAFF TGCAGTGCTCGACACGGGCGAGCGAACACTGAAGCTTTCTTT
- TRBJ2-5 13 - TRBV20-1 CSARLANQETQYF TGCAGTGCTAGGCTAGCAAACCAAGAGACCCAGTACTTC
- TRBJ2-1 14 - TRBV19 CASTGGQAYNEQFF TGTGCCAGTACGGGCGGGCAGGCCTACAATGAGCAGTTCTTC
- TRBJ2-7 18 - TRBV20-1 CSARDQAGRRLSSYEQYF TGCAGTGCTAGAGACCAAGCGGGCCGAAGGCTAAGCTCCTACGAGCAGTACTTC
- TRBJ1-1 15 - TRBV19 CASSIGWFMNTEAFF TGTGCCAGTAGTATAGGTTGGTTCATGAACACTGAAGCTTTCTTT
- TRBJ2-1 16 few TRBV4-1 CASSQLSHKGADEQFF TGCGCCAGCAGCCAGCTTTCCCACAAGGGCGCCGATGAGCAGTTCTTC
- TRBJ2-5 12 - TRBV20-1 CSAHWGFETQYF TGCAGTGCTCATTGGGGTTTCGAGACCCAGTACTTC
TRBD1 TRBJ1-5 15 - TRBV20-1 CSARAPTGGYQPQHF TGCAGTGCTAGAGCACCGACAGGGGGATATCAGCCCCAGCATTTT
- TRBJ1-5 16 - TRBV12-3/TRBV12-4 CASSPGLRGGSQPQHF TGTGCCAGCAGCCCTGGACTCAGGGGAGGGAGTCAGCCCCAGCATTTT
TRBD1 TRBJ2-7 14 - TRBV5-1 CASSYGTGGYEQYF TGCGCCAGCAGCTACGGGACAGGGGGCTACGAGCAGTACTTC
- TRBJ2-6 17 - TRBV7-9 CASSLGGQFSGANVLTF TGTGCCAGCAGCTTAGGAGGACAGTTCTCTGGGGCCAACGTCCTGACTTTC
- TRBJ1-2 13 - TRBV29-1 CSVADQTIYGYTF TGCAGCGTTGCAGATCAAACCATCTATGGCTACACCTTC
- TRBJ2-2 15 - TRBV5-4 CASSSEYTLAGELFF TGTGCCAGCAGCTCAGAATATACATTGGCCGGGGAGCTGTTTTTT
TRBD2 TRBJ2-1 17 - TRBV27 CASSLALAGGINNEQFF TGTGCCAGCAGTTTAGCTTTAGCGGGAGGTATAAACAATGAGCAGTTCTTC
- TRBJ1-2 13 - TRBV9 CASSVVDWEGYTF TGTGCCAGCAGCGTAGTGGATTGGGAGGGCTACACCTTC